This record looks at one T cell receptor (beta chain) sequence and its context. Its antigen is unidentified. Researchers put TCRalpha and TCRbeta cDNA through two nested PCRs lasting approximately 16 and 9 cycles. TCRdb reprocessed the 5' RACE reads; each CDR3 protein has one entry and no DNA is given. Its clone listing holds 330,000 or so distinct CDR3 sequences. These data belong to a study of monozygotic twins with inflammatory bowel disease. Regarding the study as a whole: Clonotype sharing was lower in IBD patients than healthy twins, most markedly with disease activity.

This CDR3 is 14 amino acids long. Germline values: CDR1 SGHRS, CDR2 YFSETQ. Source material: blood. This receptor was taken from a human donor with ulcerative colitis or Crohn's disease, or a healthy co-twin of an affected twin (not recorded which). This rearrangement joins TRBV5-1 to TRBJ1-2; TCRdb's assignment of TRBD1 cannot be checked, as there is no DNA. CDR3 protein: CASSHPGEVYGYTF. The entire variable domain, with the rest obtained from reference TRBV5-1 and TRBJ1-2, is as follows: KAGVTQTPRYLIKTRGQQVTLSCSPISGHRSVSWYQQTPGQGLQFLFEYFSETQRNKGNFPGRFSGRQFSNSRSEMNVSTLELGDSALYLCASSHPGEVYGYTFGSGTRLTVV.